Below, 10 T cell receptor beta chains from the same sample are listed, as sequenced in a study of blood T cell repertoires in COVID-19. The assay was immunoSEQ multiplex PCR, and TCRdb's table has in-frame clones only and misses some. The table has 270,000 or so clones, 89% seen once. The sequencing input was peripheral blood. The receptors stem from a woman aged 40 to 50 who had recovered from COVID-19.

The rearrangement links TRBV19 to TRBJ2-7; tentatively, D is TRBD2 (6 bases). The V and J ends lost 0 bases and 7 bases respectively, with 13 bases between them. CDR1 and CDR2 from the germline V gene are LNHDA and SQIVND (reference sequence). CDR3 size: 14 residues. The CDR3 nucleotides read TGTGCCAGTAGTATAGAACCTAGCGCGCGGGAGCAGTACTTC. Translating gives CASSIEPSAREQYF.

The CDR3 sequence is CACKQVWAYEQYF. DNA of the CDR3: TGTGCCTGCAAACAGGTTTGGGCCTACGAGCAGTACTTC. The chain links TRBV30 to TRBJ2-7; TRBD1 is a possible D gene (5 bases). Germline CDR1 reads GTSNPN; CDR2 reads SVGIG (reference sequence). The V end lost 6 bases, the J end lost 2 bases, and 14 bases lay between the germline ends. The CDR3 runs to 13 residues.

This chain links TRBV6-5 with TRBJ2-5; 8 bases agree with TRBD1. Germline CDR1 is MNHEY and CDR2 is SVGAGI. The trim removed 5 bases at V and 2 bases at J, leaving 4 bases unmatched. The CDR3 is made up of 14 amino acids. This CDR3 reads CASSPGTGQETQYF. The CDR3 DNA reads as TGTGCCAGCAGTCCAGGGACAGGACAAGAGACCCAGTACTTC.

This clone showed up just once. The chain uses TRBV7-6 and TRBJ2-4; 7 nucleotides agree with TRBD2. The CDR3 extends over 15 amino acids. J gave up 1 base and V 5 bases, and 5 bases lay outside the gene matches. CDR1 is SGHVS, CDR2 FNYEAQ, per germline. This chain's CDR3 is CASSLGEGAKNIQYF. The CDR3 DNA follows: TGTGCCAGCAGCCTCGGGGAGGGGGCCAAAAACATTCAGTACTTC.

The CDR3 sequence: CASRAAGTSNEQFF. The CDR3 DNA sequence: TGTGCCAGCAGGGCCGCCGGGACATCTAATGAGCAGTTCTTC. V and J are TRBV6-5 and TRBJ2-1; possibly TRBD1 for D (6 bases). The V end lost 6 bases, the J end lost 7 bases, and 16 bases lay between the germline ends. The CDR3 contains 14 residues. Germline V gives CDR1 MNHEY, CDR2 SVGAGI.

The chain employs TRBV3-1 (or the pseudogene TRBV3-2) and TRBJ2-7, with D perhaps matching TRBD2 (6 bases). This CDR3 region has 13 residues. CDR1 and CDR2 from the germline V gene are LGHDT and YNNKEL (reference sequence). V shed 5 bases and J shed 0 bases, with 8 bases lying between them. The CDR3 nucleotides read TGTGCCAGCAGCGCGGGACCCTCCTACGAGCAGTACTTC. This sequence encodes CASSAGPSYEQYF.

This chain connects TRBV27 to TRBJ1-5; no reliable D call. Germline assignment: CDR1 MNHEY and CDR2 SMNVEV (reference sequence). The CDR3 sequence is 14 residues long. The germline V and J ends were trimmed by 0 bases and 5 bases, with 8 bases remaining between them. The CDR3 DNA follows: TGTGCCAGCAGTTTATCAGGGAGCGATCAGCCCCAGCATTTT. Amino acid sequence: CASSLSGSDQPQHF.

This chain links TRBV7-3 with TRBJ2-1; 9 nucleotides agree with TRBD2. CDR1 SGHTA and CDR2 FQGTGA come from the germline V gene. V gave up 1 base and J gave up 8 bases; unmatched junction bases: 9. This CDR3 is 16 amino acids long. CDR3 coding DNA: TGTGCCAGCAGCTTAATGGGGCCTAGCGGGACTCATGAGCAGTTCTTC. This encodes CASSLMGPSGTHEQFF.

The J gene is TRBJ2-3, the V gene TRBV29-1, with D tentatively TRBD2 (5 bases). This CDR3 is built from 12 residues. Trimming shortened V by 7 bases and J by 0 bases, and 8 bases separated the two germline ends. In germline, CDR1 is SQVTM, CDR2 ANQGSEA. CDR3 amino acids: CSERTSTDTQYF. Here the CDR3 DNA reads TGCAGCGAAAGGACTAGCACAGATACGCAGTATTTT.

The J gene is TRBJ2-5, the V gene TRBV7-8; D is ambiguous. This CDR3 contains 17 residues. Germline CDR1 is SGHVS and CDR2 is FQNEAQ. Trimming pared 1 base from V and 2 bases from J, leaving 17 bases between. The chain's CDR3 is CASSLDFGQAAQETQYF. The CDR3 DNA is TGTGCCAGCAGCTTAGACTTTGGCCAGGCCGCTCAAGAGACCCAGTACTTC. The full variable domain, completed using reference TRBV7-8 and TRBJ2-5, is GAGVSQSPRYKVAKRGQDVALRCDPISGHVSLFWYQQALGQGPEFLTYFQNEAQLDKSGLPSDRFFAERPEGSVSTLKIQRTQQEDSAVYLCASSLDFGQAAQETQYFGPGTRLLVL.